The T cell receptor beta chain under discussion was sequenced for a study of cytotoxic CD8 clonotypes in ibrutinib-treated CLL. In the study overall: For this cohort, patients were ten to twelve relapsed/refractory and over 14 treatment-naive, while approximately 17 were IGHV unmutated. Overall study findings and caveats: While tracking circulating CD8+ T-cell counts, baseline clonality exceeded that of age-matched healthy donors. Clonality was higher at ibrutinib response and returned toward baseline at progression.

The V gene lost 0 bases and the J gene lost 4 bases, with 9 bases spanning the gap. The CDR3 runs 14 residues. In germline, CDR1 is LNHNV, CDR2 YYDKDF (reference sequence). Profiling relied on immunoSEQ multiplex PCR, and the TCRdb table lists in-frame clones only, not all of them. Of some 80,000 clones in the sample, around 79% were seen once. Turning to this clone: The antigen remains undetermined.

Roughly 1.8 micrograms of genomic DNA came from cryopreserved PBMCs for TCR beta libraries. This chain connects TRBV15 to TRBJ1-2; D not resolved. The specimen was PBMCs, collected after 12 months of ibrutinib treatment. The clonotype comes from a human donor with chronic lymphocytic leukemia. CDR3 residues: CATSRDAAGYGYTF. The CDR3 DNA reads as TGTGCCACCAGCAGAGACGCGGCGGGCTATGGCTACACCTTC.